The source of this T cell receptor (beta chain) is a study of blood T cell repertoires in COVID-19. Study details: The cDNA or gDNA used as material had been derived from T cells, B-cell-depleted T cells, or PBMCs.

V lost 5 bases and J 3 bases, leaving 17 bases between the germline ends. Germline lookup yields CDR1 SEHNR and CDR2 FQNEAQ (reference sequence). The CDR3 loop spans 16 amino acids. Sequencing was performed with immunoSEQ multiplex PCR; in TCRdb, only in-frame clones are kept and a portion is missing. This table holds around 27,000 clones, 80% to 90% found once. The chain recombines TRBV7-9 with TRBJ1-3; D unresolved. This sequence originates from a man between 60 and 70 years old with acute or convalescent COVID-19. The material sequenced was peripheral blood. The CDR3: CASSPRSGVVGNTIYF. The CDR3 coding sequence is TGTGCCAGCAGCCCACGTTCCGGGGTGGTTGGAAACACCATATATTTT.